The clone carrying this T cell receptor (beta chain) came up a few times. Its specificity is unknown. MiXCR, run by TCRdb on the 5' RACE reads, gives a single entry per CDR3 protein. The data show around 390,000 distinct CDR3 sequences, roughly 15% seen once. This specimen belongs to a study of T-cell memory formation after mild COVID-19. Study information: The study found TCR clusters largely donor specific. Whole-study results and caveats: Clones from the second wave (peaking day 37) had unconfirmed SARS-CoV-2 specificity. Contracting CD4+ clones lay largely in CM and EM, with CD8+ ones residing in EMRA. Pre-infection memory harbored some responding clones, suggesting cross-reactive memory joined.

The receptor was isolated from a young man who had mild COVID-19 (a few samples of this study predate the infection). Cell type and time point are not known. The material sequenced was PBMCs or a T cell subset sorted from them (not recorded which).

The CDR3 DNA follows: TGTGCCACCAGGACAGGGGGCGGCAATGAGCAGTTCTTC. It codes for CATRTGGGNEQFF. This chain joins TRBV24-1 and TRBJ2-1; 10 positions match TRBD1. In germline, CDR1 is KGHDR, CDR2 SFDVKD. J lost 6 bases, V lost 7 bases, and 2 bases had no gene match. The CDR3 has 13 amino acids.